Shown below are 4 T cell receptor beta chains from a single sample sequenced in a study of T cells after yellow fever vaccination. TCRdb called the 5' RACE reads again in MiXCR, with one record for every CDR3 protein. The sample carries hundreds of thousands of distinct CDR3 sequences, roughly an eighth recorded once. Sequences were derived from PBMCs, sampled on the day of the yellow fever booster vaccination. The source of these receptors is a man younger than 40 who received the YFV17D yellow fever vaccine.

This clonotype was found once. J is TRBJ2-7 and V is TRBV5-1; either TRBD1 or TRBD2 may fit D (5 bases each). V lost 0 bases and J 3 bases, leaving 16 bases between the germline ends. The CDR3 extends over 16 amino acids. Germline V gene sequence: CDR1 SGHRS, CDR2 YFSETQ. The CDR3 loop reads CASSLAAGSDYYEQYF. The CDR3 nucleotides are TGCGCCAGCAGCTTGGCCGCAGGGTCCGACTACTACGAGCAGTACTTC.

This chain links TRBV5-1 with TRBJ1-1; D gene ambiguous. The CDR3 runs to 14 residues. Deletions cut 2 bases from V and 4 bases from J, with 12 bases between. CDR1 and CDR2 from the germline V gene are SGHRS and YFSETQ. CDR3 amino acids: CASSLDGVGTEAFF. The CDR3 nucleotides read TGCGCCAGCAGCTTAGATGGGGTAGGCACTGAAGCTTTCTTT.

This clonotype was seen repeatedly, ten times or more. The V gene is TRBV6-2 or TRBV6-3, the J gene TRBJ2-2, with D possibly matching TRBD2 (6 bases). CDR3 size: 15 residues. Germline V gene sequence: CDR1 MNHEY, CDR2 SVGEGT. V was shortened by 6 bases and J by 5 bases, with 16 bases between the two germline ends. The CDR3 region has the DNA TGTGCCAGCAGGGATACGGGAGAGGCTACCGGGGAGCTGTTTTTT. It is translated as CASRDTGEATGELFF.

This clonotype occurred many times. This sequence joins TRBV20-1 and TRBJ2-3; D call uncertain. Germline values: CDR1 DFQATT, CDR2 SNEGSKA (reference sequence). V dropped 2 bases and J dropped 2 bases, with 11 bases sitting between them. The CDR3 loop spans 14 amino acids. The chain's CDR3 is CSARPSYHTDTQYF. For the CDR3, the DNA is TGCAGTGCTAGACCCTCATACCACACAGATACGCAGTATTTT.